This TCR beta chain was recorded in a study of cytomegalovirus exposure and HLA in healthy donors. It was with 60 Vbeta and 13 Jbeta primers that the PCR ran. The data were produced by immunoSEQ multiplex PCR, yet TCRdb's version contains in-frame clones alone and is incomplete. Of 140,000 or so clones listed, about 79% are singletons. Trimming took 3 bases from V and 11 from J; bases not matched to a gene: 10. This CDR3 is 13 amino acids long. The V gene's germline CDR1 is SGHDT and CDR2 YYEEEE. The sequencing sample was made of PBMCs. This clonotype originated in a woman between 25 and 40 years old in good health and CMV-seronegative. The chain couples TRBV5-6 to TRBJ2-5; 7 nucleotides match TRBD1. This CDR3 is CASSSGTVNIQYF. CDR3 sequence (DNA): TGTGCCAGCAGCTCTGGGACAGTAAATATACAGTACTTC.